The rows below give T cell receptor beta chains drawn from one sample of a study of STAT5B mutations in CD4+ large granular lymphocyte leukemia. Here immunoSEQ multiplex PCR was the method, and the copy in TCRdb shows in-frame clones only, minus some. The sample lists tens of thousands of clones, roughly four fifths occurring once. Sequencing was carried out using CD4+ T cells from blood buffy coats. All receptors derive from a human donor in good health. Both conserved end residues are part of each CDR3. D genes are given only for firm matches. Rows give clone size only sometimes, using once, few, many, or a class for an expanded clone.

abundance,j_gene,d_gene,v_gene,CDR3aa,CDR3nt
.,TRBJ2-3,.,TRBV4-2,CASNLSCGIPQDTQYF,TGTGCCAGCAACCTCAGCTGTGGTATACCCCAGGATACGCAGTATTTT
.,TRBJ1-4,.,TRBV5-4,CASSLGLQGEKLFF,TGTGCCAGCAGCTTGGGACTCCAGGGTGAAAAACTGTTTTTT
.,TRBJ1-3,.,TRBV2,CASSELVLNSGNTIYF,TGTGCCAGCAGTGAGCTTGTCCTGAACTCTGGAAACACCATATATTTT
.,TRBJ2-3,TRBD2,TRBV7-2,CASSEQRGSTDTQYF,TGTGCCAGCAGCGAGCAGCGGGGGAGCACAGATACGCAGTATTTT
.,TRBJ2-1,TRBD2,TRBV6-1,CASSVLLGLAFPDEQFF,TGTGCCAGCAGTGTTCTCTTGGGACTAGCGTTTCCGGATGAGCAGTTCTTC
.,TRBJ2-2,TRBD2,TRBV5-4,CASSPPSSGMAGELFF,TGTGCCAGCAGCCCACCGTCCAGCGGGATGGCTGGGGAGCTGTTTTTT
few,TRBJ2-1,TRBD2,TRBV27,CASSLLTRTSGSLNEQFF,TGTGCCAGCAGTCTACTAACCCGGACTAGCGGGAGTTTGAATGAGCAGTTCTTC
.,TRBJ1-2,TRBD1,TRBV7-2,CASSLGTGPTNYGYTF,TGTGCCAGCAGCTTAGGGACAGGGCCGACTAACTATGGCTACACCTTC
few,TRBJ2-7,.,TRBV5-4,CASSSKSSYEQYF,TGTGCCAGCAGCTCGAAAAGCTCCTACGAGCAGTACTTC
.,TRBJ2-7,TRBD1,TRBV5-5,CASSPGQGYYEQYF,TGTGCCAGCAGCCCGGGACAGGGTTACTACGAGCAGTACTTC
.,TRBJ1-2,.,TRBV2,CASRKGGGGYGYTF,TGTGCCAGCAGGAAGGGGGGGGGAGGCTATGGCTACACCTTC
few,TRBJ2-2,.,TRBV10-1,CASSVAGNTGELFF,TGCGCCAGCAGTGTGGCGGGGAACACCGGGGAGCTGTTTTTT
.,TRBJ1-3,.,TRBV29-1,CSVRVGNTIYF,TGCAGCGTCCGGGTAGGAAACACCATATATTTT
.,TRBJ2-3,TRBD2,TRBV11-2,CASSSGGGSTDTQYF,TGTGCCAGCAGCTCAGGCGGGGGGAGCACAGATACGCAGTATTTT